The T cell receptor (beta chain) under discussion was sequenced for a study of blood T cell repertoires in COVID-19. About the research overall: Sites in the United States, Italy and Spain provided acute and convalescent COVID-19 samples. T cells, B-cell-depleted T cells, or PBMCs provided the cDNA or gDNA that served as material.

The CDR3 loop spans 12 amino acids. Between the trimmed V and J ends, which lost 5 bases and 8 bases, there was a span of 9 bases. Under the authors' procedure: Researchers report that nucleated cell counts were estimated from reference gene primer amplification. Assay used: immunoSEQ multiplex PCR; TCRdb lists only in-frame clones, some missing. D and trimming come from the DNA, and the V and J calls and clone size come from that table. Of approximately 100,000 clones listed, approximately 84% were seen once; the top ten hold 5% to 7.5%. The origin of this receptor is a human donor in a cohort sampled during active COVID-19. The sequenced material came from peripheral blood. The V and J genes are TRBV12-3 or TRBV12-4 and TRBJ2-2, with a possible D match to TRBD1 (6 bases). The CDR3 reads CASSQGTGELFF. In DNA form, the CDR3 reads TGTGCCAGCAGTCAAGGGACAGGGGAGCTGTTTTTT.